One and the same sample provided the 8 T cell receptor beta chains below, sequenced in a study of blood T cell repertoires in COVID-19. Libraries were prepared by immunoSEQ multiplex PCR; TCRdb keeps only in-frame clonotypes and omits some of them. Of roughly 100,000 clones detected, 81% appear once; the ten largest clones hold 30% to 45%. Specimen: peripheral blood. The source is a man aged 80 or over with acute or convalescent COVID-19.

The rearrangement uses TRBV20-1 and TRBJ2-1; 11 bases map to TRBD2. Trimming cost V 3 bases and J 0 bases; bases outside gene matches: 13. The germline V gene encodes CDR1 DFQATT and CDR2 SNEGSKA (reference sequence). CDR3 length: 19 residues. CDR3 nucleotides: TGCAGTGCTAGTTCGGGACTAGCGGAAGACTTATTCTCCTACAATGAGCAGTTCTTC. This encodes CSASSGLAEDLFSYNEQFF.

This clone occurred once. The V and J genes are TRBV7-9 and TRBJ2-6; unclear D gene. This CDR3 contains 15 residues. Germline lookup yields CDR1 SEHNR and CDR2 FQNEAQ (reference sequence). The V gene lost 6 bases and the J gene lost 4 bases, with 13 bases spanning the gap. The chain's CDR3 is CASRFAGAGANVLTF. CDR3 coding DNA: TGTGCCAGCAGGTTTGCTGGAGCCGGGGCCAACGTCCTGACTTTC.

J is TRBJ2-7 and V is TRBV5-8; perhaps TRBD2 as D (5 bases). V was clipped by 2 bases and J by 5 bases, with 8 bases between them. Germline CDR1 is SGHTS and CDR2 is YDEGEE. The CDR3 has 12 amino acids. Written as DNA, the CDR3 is TGTGCCAGCAGCTTCCCCGGGGACGAGCAGTACTTC. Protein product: CASSFPGDEQYF.

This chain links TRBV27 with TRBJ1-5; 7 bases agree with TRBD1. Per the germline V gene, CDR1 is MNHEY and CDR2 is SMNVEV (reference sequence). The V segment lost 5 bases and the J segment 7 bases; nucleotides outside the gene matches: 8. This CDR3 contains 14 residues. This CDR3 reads CASSPRQGQQPQHF. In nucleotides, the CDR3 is TGTGCCAGCAGTCCCCGACAGGGACAGCAGCCCCAGCATTTT.

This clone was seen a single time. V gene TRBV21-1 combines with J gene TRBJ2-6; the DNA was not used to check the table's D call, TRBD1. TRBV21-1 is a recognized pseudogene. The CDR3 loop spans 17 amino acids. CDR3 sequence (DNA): TGTGCCAGCAGCAAGAGTTCAGGGATTGATGGGGCCAACGTCCTGACTTTC. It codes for CASSKSSGIDGANVLTF.

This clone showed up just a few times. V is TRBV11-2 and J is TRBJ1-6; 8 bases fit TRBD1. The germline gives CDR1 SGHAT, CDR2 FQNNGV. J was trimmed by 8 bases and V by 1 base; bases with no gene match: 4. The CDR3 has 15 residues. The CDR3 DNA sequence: TGTGCCAGCAGCTTAGGCAGGGGGCCCTATTCACCCCTCCACTTT. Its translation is CASSLGRGPYSPLHF. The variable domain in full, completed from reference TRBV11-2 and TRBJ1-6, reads EAGVAQSPRYKIIEKRQSVAFWCNPISGHATLYWYQQILGQGPKLLIQFQNNGVVDDSQLPKDRFSAERLKGVDSTLKIQPAKLEDSAVYLCASSLGRGPYSPLHFGNGTRLTVT.

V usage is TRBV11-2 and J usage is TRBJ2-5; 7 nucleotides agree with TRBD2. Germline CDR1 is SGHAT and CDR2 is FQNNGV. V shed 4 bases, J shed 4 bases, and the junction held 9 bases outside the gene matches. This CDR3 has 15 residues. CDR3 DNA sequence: TGTGCCAGCAGCTCCTCCCGGGGGAGGGCAGAGACCCAGTACTTC. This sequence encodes CASSSSRGRAETQYF.

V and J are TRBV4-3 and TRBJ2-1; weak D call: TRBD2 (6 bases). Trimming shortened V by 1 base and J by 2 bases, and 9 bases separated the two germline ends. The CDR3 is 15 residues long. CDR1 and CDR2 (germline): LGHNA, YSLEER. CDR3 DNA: TGCGCCAGCAGCCAAGTAGGCGGGACCTACAATGAGCAGTTCTTC. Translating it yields CASSQVGGTYNEQFF.